This T cell receptor beta chain was sequenced for a study of blood T cell repertoires in COVID-19. Per germline, CDR1 SGHRS and CDR2 YFSETQ. The CDR3 contains 14 residues. V lost 4 bases, J lost 4 bases, and 2 bases stayed unmatched. Only in-frame clones appear in the TCRdb table, and some are missing; sequencing was by immunoSEQ multiplex PCR. Here the sample spans 100,000 or so clones, 85% to 90% being singletons. This chain connects TRBV5-1 to TRBJ2-3, with TRBD1 matching over 11 bases. The sample was peripheral blood. This TCR was recovered from a woman in her fifties or sixties in a cohort sampled during active or convalescent COVID-19. CDR3 residues: CASSLGQGADTQYF. CDR3 coding DNA: TGCGCCAGCAGCCTGGGACAGGGGGCAGATACGCAGTATTTT. The full variable domain, with the rest looked up from reference TRBV5-1 and TRBJ2-3, is KAGVTQTPRYLIKTRGQQVTLSCSPISGHRSVSWYQQTPGQGLQFLFEYFSETQRNKGNFPGRFSGRQFSNSRSEMNVSTLELGDSALYLCASSLGQGADTQYFGPGTRLTVL.